These 27 T cell receptor beta chains came from one sample sequenced in a study of shared clonotypes between healthy human individuals. Generated by immunoSEQ multiplex PCR, the TCRdb table keeps only in-frame clones and is missing some. This sample carries roughly 700,000 clones, less than 95% of them seen once, and the ten largest clones take 30% to 40%. Sample: memory CD8+ T cells from PBMCs. As for subset: CD45RO+ cells pooled with CCR7-negative TemRA cells. Receptors originate from a man in his late teens or twenties in good health. Some clones in this sample may be carry-over from other donors' samples.

This clone appeared a single time. The chain is built from TRBV27 and TRBJ2-6; D assignment may be TRBD1 or TRBD2 (5 bases each). The germline V gene has CDR1 MNHEY and CDR2 SMNVEV (reference sequence). The CDR3 consists of 15 residues. The V end lost 0 bases, the J end lost 2 bases, and 5 bases lay between the germline ends. The CDR3, as DNA: TGTGCCAGCAGTTTATCGGGGGCTGGGGCCAACGTCCTGACTTTC. This translates into CASSLSGAGANVLTF.

The chain employs TRBV11-3 and TRBJ2-2; possibly TRBD1 for D (5 bases). CDR1 is SGHNT and CDR2 is YENEEA in the germline V gene. The CDR3 has 14 amino acids. With 2 bases removed from V and 6 bases from J, the gap between germline ends came to 10 bases. The CDR3 DNA is TGTGCCAGCAGCTTAAGGGGAAGGGCCGGGGAGCTGTTTTTT. It specifies CASSLRGRAGELFF.

The chain is built from TRBV2 and TRBJ2-7; D is possibly TRBD1 (6 bases). Trimming cost V 3 bases and J 6 bases, with 21 bases left between them. The CDR3 runs 16 residues. CDR1 and CDR2 from the germline V gene are SNHLY and FYNNEI. CDR3 DNA sequence: TGTGCCAGCAGTGACGTCCCTGATTGGCAGGGGCGCGAGCAGTACTTC. The encoded protein is CASSDVPDWQGREQYF.

V usage is TRBV19 and J usage is TRBJ1-2; unclear D gene. Germline V gene data show CDR1 as LNHDA and CDR2 as SQIVND (reference sequence). CDR3 size: 13 residues. V was trimmed by 5 bases and J by 1 base, leaving 8 bases between them. The CDR3 spells CASSRRINYGYTF. CDR3 nucleotides: TGTGCCAGTAGTCGAAGGATTAACTATGGCTACACCTTC.

Only one count was recorded for this clone. The chain recombines TRBV28 with TRBJ2-7; possibly TRBD1 or TRBD2 for D (5 bases each). This CDR3 contains 14 residues. V dropped 5 bases and J dropped 6 bases, with 17 bases sitting between them. CDR1 and CDR2 (germline): MDHEN, SYDVKM. CDR3 in DNA: TGTGCCAGCAGTGTCCAGGGTCTAGCCCTCGAGCAGTACTTC. Its protein is CASSVQGLALEQYF.

This clone was seen a single time. The chain is built from TRBV11-1 and TRBJ2-3; possible D gene TRBD1, 5 bases. The CDR3 is 12 residues long. CDR1 is SGHAT and CDR2 is FQDESV in the germline V gene (reference sequence). The V and J ends lost 6 bases and 2 bases respectively, with 6 bases between them. CDR3 protein: CASRDTTDTQYF. The CDR3 DNA follows: TGTGCCAGCAGGGACACCACAGATACGCAGTATTTT.

The CDR3 region has the DNA TGTGCCAGCAGCTTGGGGCAGGGGAGCAATGAGCAGTTCTTC. Amino acid sequence: CASSLGQGSNEQFF. This chain links TRBV7-9 with TRBJ2-1, with a possible D match to TRBD1 (6 bases). CDR1 and CDR2 from the germline V gene are SEHNR and FQNEAQ (reference sequence). Deletions cut 3 bases from V and 6 bases from J, with 12 bases between. CDR3 length equals 14 residues.

The chain employs TRBV10-3 and TRBJ2-7, with D perhaps matching TRBD1 (5 bases). Trimming left V 2 bases short and J 3 bases short, with 14 bases between. This CDR3 spans 15 amino acids. Germline lookup yields CDR1 ENHRY and CDR2 SYGVKD. The CDR3 region is CAISEGMRQGYEQYF. The CDR3 coding sequence is TGTGCCATCAGTGAGGGGATGCGTCAGGGCTACGAGCAGTACTTC.

The chain is built from TRBV10-1 and TRBJ1-1, with a possible D match to TRBD1 (6 bases). The V gene's germline CDR1 is WNHNN and CDR2 SYGVQD (reference sequence). This CDR3 contains 13 residues. V lost 0 bases, J lost 14 bases, and 16 bases lay in between. CDR3 sequence: CASSESSRGNIFF. CDR3 nucleotides: TGCGCCAGCAGTGAGTCGAGCAGGGGAAATATCTTCTTT.

This clone appeared a single time. Other nucleotide sequences in the sample specify the same CDR3. The chain carries TRBV28 and TRBJ1-5, with D hard to call. There are 12 residues in the CDR3. V lost 5 bases and J lost 4, with 6 bases in between. Germline CDR1 MDHEN, CDR2 SYDVKM. CDR3: CASSPPNQPQHF. The CDR3 region has the DNA TGTGCCAGCAGTCCTCCTAATCAGCCCCAGCATTTT.

The CDR3: CASSLASGSSFGLQETQYF. CDR3 DNA sequence: TGTGCCAGCAGCTTAGCGTCGGGAAGCTCTTTTGGACTCCAAGAGACCCAGTACTTC. The chain links TRBV11-1 to TRBJ2-5; TRBD2 might be the D (5 bases). Per germline, CDR1 SGHAT and CDR2 FQDESV (reference sequence). V shed 0 bases and J shed 1 base, with 21 bases lying between them. This CDR3 region has 19 residues.

Here the CDR3 DNA reads TGTGCCAGCAGTGAATGGCGGCCGGAAAAACTGTTTTTT. Its translation: CASSEWRPEKLFF. The rearrangement joins TRBV25-1 to TRBJ1-4; D gene uncertain. With 1 base removed from V and 8 bases from J, the gap between germline ends came to 8 bases. CDR1 and CDR2 (germline): MGHDK, SYGVNS. The CDR3 is 13 residues long.

This clone was counted only a few times. This chain links TRBV29-1 with TRBJ1-1; D gene ambiguous. From germline, CDR1 is SQVTM and CDR2 ANQGSEA. This CDR3 has 10 amino acids. V was clipped by 6 bases and J by 6 bases, with 8 bases between them. The CDR3 protein is CSVSMPEAFF. Here the CDR3 DNA reads TGCAGCGTGAGTATGCCTGAAGCTTTCTTT.

This clone was recorded only once. The V gene is TRBV7-9, the J gene TRBJ2-7, with D perhaps TRBD2 (5 bases). The CDR3 is made up of 12 amino acids. Trimming left V 1 base short and J 5 bases short, with 6 bases between. Germline V gene lookup returns CDR1 SEHNR and CDR2 FQNEAQ (reference sequence). This CDR3 reads CASSLEGDEQYF. CDR3 bases: TGTGCCAGCAGCTTAGAGGGAGACGAGCAGTACTTC.

The chain recombines TRBV27 with TRBJ1-4; TRBD1 is a possible D gene (5 bases). The V gene's germline CDR1 is MNHEY and CDR2 SMNVEV (reference sequence). CDR3 size: 14 residues. Deletions cut 6 bases from V and 4 bases from J, with 12 bases between. The CDR3 here is CASSPGRINEKLFF. The CDR3 region has the DNA TGTGCCAGCAGCCCAGGGAGGATTAATGAAAAACTGTTTTTT.

This chain links TRBV10-2 with TRBJ1-2; no reliable D call. Trimming removed 6 bases at V and 4 bases at J, with 21 bases between. Germline-derived CDR1 and CDR2 are WSHSY and SAAADI. This CDR3 comprises 16 residues. Here the CDR3 DNA reads TGCGCCAGCAGCAATCCTATTTCGGGCTATGGCTATGGCTACACCTTC. As protein: CASSNPISGYGYGYTF.

The chain couples TRBV7-9 to TRBJ2-1; 7 nucleotides match TRBD2. V gave up 5 bases and J gave up 5 bases; unmatched junction bases: 12. Germline CDR1 is SEHNR and CDR2 is FQNEAQ (reference sequence). The CDR3 runs 16 residues. In DNA form, the CDR3 reads TGTGCCAGCAGCCCCAGTGGGGGGGTACCGAACAATGAGCAGTTCTTC. It encodes CASSPSGGVPNNEQFF.

The chain employs TRBV5-1 and TRBJ2-1; tentatively, D is TRBD2 (7 bases). V lost 5 bases, J lost 6 bases, and 24 bases lay in between. This CDR3 contains 17 residues. Germline-derived CDR1 and CDR2 are SGHRS and YFSETQ. The CDR3 reads CASSNYPNKGGLNEQFF. For the CDR3, the DNA is TGCGCCAGCAGTAACTATCCAAATAAGGGGGGGCTCAATGAGCAGTTCTTC.

The chain combines TRBV18 with TRBJ2-1; 11 bases map to TRBD2. In germline, CDR1 is KGHSH, CDR2 LQKENI. The trim removed 2 bases at V and 8 bases at J, leaving 8 bases unmatched. The CDR3 totals 16 residues. The CDR3 DNA sequence: TGTGCCAGCTCACCAGTTACTAGCGGGAGTAAACATGAGCAGTTCTTC. It encodes CASSPVTSGSKHEQFF. Filled out from reference TRBV18 and TRBJ2-1, the complete variable domain reads NAGVMQNPRHLVRRRGQEARLRCSPMKGHSHVYWYRQLPEEGLKFMVYLQKENIIDESGMPKERFSAEFPKEGPSILRIQQVVRGDSAAYFCASSPVTSGSKHEQFFGPGTRLTVL.

The rearrangement joins TRBV4-2 to TRBJ2-3, with D tentatively TRBD2 (6 bases). The germline V and J ends were trimmed by 4 bases and 10 bases, with 18 bases remaining between them. CDR3 length equals 14 residues. The V gene's germline CDR1 is LGHNA and CDR2 YNFKEQ. The CDR3 loop is CASSLEDYTLAQYF. CDR3 DNA: TGTGCCAGCAGCCTAGAGGACTATACTCTTGCGCAGTATTTT.

The rearrangement links TRBV28 to TRBJ1-1, with a possible D match to TRBD1 (5 bases). This CDR3 spans 11 amino acids. The germline gives CDR1 MDHEN, CDR2 SYDVKM. V gave up 3 bases and J gave up 11 bases, with 10 bases separating them. CDR3 amino acids: CASSFLGAAFF. The CDR3, as DNA: TGTGCCAGCAGTTTTTTAGGGGCCGCTTTCTTT.

This clone is a singleton in its sample. This rearrangement joins TRBV13 to TRBJ2-4; D may be TRBD1 (6 bases). V shed 4 bases and J shed 0 bases, with 10 bases lying between them. Germline V gene lookup returns CDR1 PRHDT and CDR2 FYEKMQ (reference sequence). The CDR3 runs to 15 residues. CDR3 sequence (DNA): TGTGCCAGCAGCTCAGAGACAGGAGCCAAAAACATTCAGTACTTC. Residues: CASSSETGAKNIQYF.

The gene calls are TRBV4-1 and TRBJ2-3; D call uncertain. The germline V and J ends were trimmed by 0 bases and 2 bases, with 12 bases remaining between them. Per the germline V gene, CDR1 is MGHRA and CDR2 is YSYEKL. There are 16 residues in the CDR3. CDR3 in DNA: TGCGCCAGCAGCCAAGATTACGGCTTGCCCACAGATACGCAGTATTTT. Amino acids: CASSQDYGLPTDTQYF.

Remarks on this clone: The sample carries other DNA sequences with the same CDR3. This chain connects TRBV29-1 to TRBJ2-7; D remains ambiguous. The germline V gene encodes CDR1 SQVTM and CDR2 ANQGSEA. V was shortened by 6 bases and J by 0 bases, with 12 bases between the two germline ends. The CDR3 has 13 amino acids. CDR3: CSVELASSYEQYF. CDR3 nucleotides: TGCAGCGTAGAACTCGCGAGCTCCTACGAGCAGTACTTC.

The chain carries TRBV28 and TRBJ2-1, with D possibly being TRBD1 (6 bases). This CDR3 is built from 15 residues. Trimming removed 4 bases at V and 10 bases at J, with 20 bases between. Germline CDR1 MDHEN, CDR2 SYDVKM. The CDR3 sequence: CASSSPPGTSSEQFF. In nucleotides, the CDR3 is TGTGCCAGCAGTTCCCCGCCCGGGACATCCTCCGAGCAGTTCTTC.

The chain has TRBV27 and TRBJ2-1; no firm D call. Germline V CDR1 and CDR2: MNHEY, SMNVEV (reference sequence). This CDR3 contains 13 residues. V lost 6 bases and J 5 bases, leaving 11 bases between the germline ends. CDR3 DNA sequence: TGTGCCAGCAGCCCCGGACGGGACAATGAGCAGTTCTTC. It specifies CASSPGRDNEQFF.

This chain joins TRBV9 and TRBJ2-3; 12 nucleotides match TRBD2. The CDR3 has 17 amino acids. Germline V gives CDR1 SGDLS, CDR2 YYNGEE. J was trimmed by 0 bases and V by 0 bases; bases with no gene match: 2. The CDR3 protein is CASSVVGLAGSTDTQYF. The DNA for the CDR3 is TGTGCCAGCAGCGTAGTAGGACTAGCGGGAAGCACAGATACGCAGTATTTT.